Listed below are T cell receptor beta chains from one sample, sequenced in a study of T cells in Graves' hyperthyroidism and ophthalmopathy. TCRdb re-derived calls from the multiplex PCR reads in MiXCR, one entry per CDR3 protein. The data show fewer than 550,000 distinct CDR3 sequences, about 15% seen once. Sequencing input: blood. The receptors here all came from a woman under 30 with Graves' hyperthyroidism. Each CDR3 is given with its conserved first and last residue. The D gene is left open where the match is weak. Clone size is shown for a subset of rows, as once, few, many or a class of expanded clone.

length,size,V,J,D,DNA,CDR3
15,many,TRBV13,TRBJ1-1,NA,TGTGCCAGCAGCTTAGTCGCAGGAGGGAAGCCGGAAGCTTTCTTT,CASSLVAGGKPEAFF
13,NA,TRBV19,TRBJ1-1,NA,TGTGCCAGTAGCCGGGGGTTAGTCACTGAAGCTTTCTTT,CASSRGLVTEAFF
16,many,TRBV19,TRBJ1-5,NA,TGTGCCAGTAGTATAGTAGGGAGCTATAGCAATCAGCCCCAGCATTTT,CASSIVGSYSNQPQHF
16,NA,TRBV20-1,TRBJ2-1,NA,TGCAGTGCTAGAGATCTGGGCACCATCGCGTACAATGAGCAGTTCTTC,CSARDLGTIAYNEQFF
15,NA,TRBV6-1,TRBJ1-1,NA,TGTGCCAGCAGTGAAGTGTTTGGGGGGCGTACTGAAGCTTTCTTT,CASSEVFGGRTEAFF
12,many,TRBV11-2,TRBJ1-1,NA,TGTGCCAGCAGCCTCGGGACGGTTGAAGCTTTCTTT,CASSLGTVEAFF
13,many,TRBV5-1,TRBJ1-2,NA,TGCGCCAGCAGCGGCGACGGACGGTGGGGCTACACCTTC,CASSGDGRWGYTF
14,NA,TRBV19,TRBJ2-7,NA,TGTGCCAGTAGTGCCGGGACTCTTTCCTACGAGCAGTACTTC,CASSAGTLSYEQYF
15,many,TRBV9,TRBJ1-1,NA,TGTGCCAGCAGCCCAGGAGAGGGGTGGAACACTGAAGCTTTCTTT,CASSPGEGWNTEAFF
13,few,TRBV6-1,TRBJ1-2,NA,TGTGCCAGCATAGGGACATGGAACTATGGCTACACCTTC,CASIGTWNYGYTF
15,NA,TRBV20-1,TRBJ1-6,NA,TGCAGTGCCCCCACCGCGAGCTCCTATAATTCACCCCTCCACTTT,CSAPTASSYNSPLHF
12,few,TRBV27,TRBJ2-2,NA,TGTGCCAGCAGTTCGTACACCGGGGAGCTGTTTTTT,CASSSYTGELFF
15,NA,TRBV5-5,TRBJ2-1,NA,TGTGCCAGCAGCTTGGGCGGGTTTGGGAACAATGAGCAGTTCTTC,CASSLGGFGNNEQFF
15,once,TRBV29-1,TRBJ1-1,NA,TGCAGCGTTGGTGTAGGGGGAGACTTGCACACTGAAGCTTTCTTT,CSVGVGGDLHTEAFF
15,NA,TRBV2,TRBJ2-4,TRBD1,TGTGCCAGCACTGGGACAGGGGGGCCCAAAAACATTCAGTACTTC,CASTGTGGPKNIQYF
20,NA,TRBV9,TRBJ2-7,NA,TGTGCCAGCAGCGTAGCGAAAGGAAAAAGGACAGCGAACCTATCCTACGAGCAGTACTTC,CASSVAKGKRTANLSYEQYF
15,few,TRBV5-1,TRBJ1-4,NA,TGCGCCAGCAGCTTGGCCGGTATCCCCTCCGACCCACTGTTTTTT,CASSLAGIPSDPLFF
22,many,TRBV11-3,TRBJ1-6,TRBD1,TGTGCCAGCAGCTTAGGGACAGGGGCTGGATCTGATTATTGGAGTGGTGGTTCACCCCTCCACTTT,CASSLGTGAGSDYWSGGSPLHF
16,NA,TRBV6-5,TRBJ2-5,NA,TGTGCCAGCAGTTACCGGAGGGGGGACAGTAGAGAGACCCAGTACTTC,CASSYRRGDSRETQYF
21,NA,TRBV11-3,TRBJ2-1,TRBD2,TGTGCCAGCAGCTTAGGGGAGAGGCGTATCGGGACTAGCGGGGGGCCTGAGGAGCAGTTCTTC,CASSLGERRIGTSGGPEEQFF
17,NA,TRBV3-1,TRBJ2-3,TRBD1,TGTGCCAGCAGCCCATCGAAAGGGGGACAGGGGGCAGATACGCAGTATTTT,CASSPSKGGQGADTQYF
14,NA,TRBV2,TRBJ2-7,NA,TGTGCCAGCAGCGTCCGACCGGGACCCTACGAGCAGTACTTC,CASSVRPGPYEQYF
16,NA,TRBV12-3/TRBV12-4,TRBJ2-3,TRBD2,TGTGCCAGCAGTTTAGCTCTAGCGGAGATTCTAGATACGCAGTATTTT,CASSLALAEILDTQYF
16,NA,TRBV29-1,TRBJ2-6,NA,TGCAGCGTTTTGCTGTGGGCATCTACTGGGGCCAACGTCCTGACTTTC,CSVLLWASTGANVLTF
13,many,TRBV6-2/TRBV6-3,TRBJ1-5,NA,TGTGCCAGCAGTGTACAGAGCAATCAGCCCCAGCATTTT,CASSVQSNQPQHF
13,many,TRBV7-2,TRBJ2-3,NA,TGTGCCAGCAGCTTAGCGGTGGCAGATACGCAGTATTTT,CASSLAVADTQYF
15,many,TRBV2,TRBJ2-3,TRBD1,TGTGCCAGCAGGCGGACAGGGGGAGGCACAGATACGCAGTATTTT,CASRRTGGGTDTQYF
16,few,TRBV20-1,TRBJ2-1,TRBD2,TGCAGTGCTAGAGAAGCTAGCGGGGGGGACTACAATGAGCAGTTCTTC,CSAREASGGDYNEQFF
14,few,TRBV7-2,TRBJ1-2,NA,TGTGCCAGCAGCCCGTCGGGGGCTGATTATGGCTACACCTTC,CASSPSGADYGYTF
13,many,TRBV28,TRBJ2-7,NA,TGTGCCAGCAGTTCCCAGACACCCCTTGAGCAGTACTTC,CASSSQTPLEQYF
15,once,TRBV7-9,TRBJ2-5,TRBD1,TGTGCCAGCAGCCATCGACAGGGACGGCAAGAGACCCAGTACTTC,CASSHRQGRQETQYF
16,NA,TRBV9,TRBJ1-3,NA,TGTGCCAGCAGCGTAACAGGTACCCCTTCTGGAAACACCATATATTTT,CASSVTGTPSGNTIYF
14,NA,TRBV28,TRBJ1-1,NA,TGTGCCAGCAGTTTAATCGGCAGGTACACTGAAGCTTTCTTT,CASSLIGRYTEAFF
16,many,TRBV7-8,TRBJ1-4,NA,TGTGCCAGCAGCCAACGAAACCCTGCAACTAATGAAAAACTGTTTTTT,CASSQRNPATNEKLFF
14,many,TRBV20-1,TRBJ1-2,NA,TGCAGTGCCCCAGAAGGGGGGGGTGGCTATGGCTACACCTTC,CSAPEGGGGYGYTF
16,few,TRBV11-2,TRBJ2-1,NA,TGTGCCAGCAGCCTCACGGGTCCTAGCTCCTACAATGAGCAGTTCTTC,CASSLTGPSSYNEQFF
14,NA,TRBV7-9,TRBJ2-1,TRBD2,TGTGCCAGCAGCCCGAGCGGGAGTAGCAATGAGCAGTTCTTC,CASSPSGSSNEQFF
18,NA,TRBV5-8,TRBJ1-2,TRBD1,TGTGCCAGCAGCCGTACGGTAAGGCGACAGGGAGGTGTTCAAGGCTACACCTTC,CASSRTVRRQGGVQGYTF
14,many,TRBV29-1,TRBJ1-2,NA,TGCAGCGTTTCAGACTGGACTACTAACTATGGCTACACCTTC,CSVSDWTTNYGYTF
14,NA,TRBV5-1,TRBJ1-2,TRBD1,TGCGCCAGCAGCTTGGAAGGGGGCGCAGGTGGCTACACCTTC,CASSLEGGAGGYTF
11,few,TRBV7-9,TRBJ1-1,NA,TGTGCCAGCAGCCCCCTGCCTGAAGCTTTCTTT,CASSPLPEAFF
15,NA,TRBV6-4,TRBJ2-1,NA,TGTGCCAGCAGTGCCATACAGGGTGATAACAATGAGCAGTTCTTC,CASSAIQGDNNEQFF